This record covers a single T cell receptor (beta chain). CDR3 size: 16 residues. Germline V gives CDR1 SGHTA, CDR2 FQGNSA. Trimming at V came to 2 bases and at J to 1 base, leaving 3 bases not matched to a gene. The record originates from a study of blood T cell repertoires in COVID-19. The wider study: Some COVID-19 samples were acute and others convalescent; all came from the United States, Italy and Spain.

Source study methods: For nucleated cells, counts were estimated from reference gene primer amplification. Clones were sequenced by immunoSEQ multiplex PCR, and TCRdb holds only the in-frame ones, with some missing. For V, J and clone size, that table is used; D and trimming come from the DNA. The sample yields 130,000 or so clones, around nine tenths seen once. The sequenced sample was peripheral blood. The receptor comes from a woman between 55 and 75 years old with acute or convalescent COVID-19. The chain recombines TRBV7-2 with TRBJ2-1, with 9 bases matching TRBD2. The CDR3 DNA reads as TGTGCCAGCAGCTTAATGCGGGGGGGATCCTACAATGAGCAGTTCTTC. It codes for CASSLMRGGSYNEQFF.